This record concerns one T cell receptor (beta chain) sequence. CDR1 and CDR2 from the germline V gene are MGHDK and SYGVNS. The germline V and J ends were trimmed by 4 bases and 8 bases, with 21 bases remaining between them. CDR3 size: 16 residues. The data derive from a study of blood T cell repertoires in COVID-19. Sequenced by immunoSEQ multiplex PCR; TCRdb stores in-frame clones only, minus some. The data hold about 220,000 clones, with roughly nine tenths observed a single time. This chain links TRBV25-1 with TRBJ2-1, with a tentative D call TRBD2 (6 bases). The receptor was derived from a woman aged 25-40 years who had recovered from COVID-19. The specimen sequenced was PBMCs or T cells enriched from blood (not recorded which). CDR3 loop: CASSAGPGLAGDEQFF. CDR3 nucleotides: TGTGCCAGCAGTGCAGGACCGGGACTCGCTGGGGATGAGCAGTTCTTC.